This entry lists 12 T cell receptor beta chains sequenced from one sample in a study of naive and memory T cell subsets. An equimolar mix of two oligonucleotides served as the beta constant-region primer for TRBC1 and TRBC2. TCRdb recomputed calls from the UMI-ligation and nested PCR reads with MiXCR, one row per CDR3 protein. The data show tens of thousands of distinct CDR3 sequences, under 15% seen once. What was sequenced was central memory CD4+ T cells from blood. All receptors derive from a human donor in good health.

The CDR3 loop reads CASSLALGLAGSTGELFF. CDR3 sequence (DNA): TGTGCCAGCAGCTTAGCGTTGGGGCTAGCGGGAAGCACCGGGGAGCTGTTTTTT. The chain employs TRBV11-1 and TRBJ2-2, with TRBD2 matching over 9 bases. V lost 0 bases and J lost 4; bases outside the gene matches: 9. This CDR3 has 18 residues. Germline-derived CDR1 and CDR2 are SGHAT and FQDESV (reference sequence).

This clonotype has just a few counts. This sequence joins TRBV6-1 and TRBJ2-7; D possibly corresponds to TRBD1 (5 bases). V lost 3 bases and J lost 0, with 21 bases in between. The CDR3 sequence is 18 residues long. In germline, CDR1 is MNHNS, CDR2 SASEGT. The CDR3 spells CASSDLIPLRQNSYEQYF. The CDR3 DNA sequence: TGTGCCAGCAGTGACCTGATACCACTACGACAGAACTCCTACGAGCAGTACTTC.

In this sample, this clonotype turned up many times. This sequence joins TRBV15 and TRBJ1-4; no clear D gene. The V gene lost 0 bases and the J gene lost 0 bases, with 17 bases spanning the gap. CDR1 and CDR2 from the germline V gene are LNHNV and YYDKDF (reference sequence). The CDR3 covers 19 residues. This CDR3 reads CATSRDLLQTTSTNEKLFF. Written as DNA, the CDR3 is TGTGCCACCAGCAGAGATCTCCTTCAGACAACCTCAACTAATGAAAAACTGTTTTTT.

This chain links TRBV7-9 with TRBJ1-1; no clear D. Germline assignment: CDR1 SEHNR and CDR2 FQNEAQ (reference sequence). The length of the CDR3 is 15 residues. Trimming shortened V by 8 bases and J by 6 bases, and 22 bases separated the two germline ends. The CDR3, as DNA: TGTGCCAGCGCAGGAACCGGGTCCGTAGGTGCTGAAGCTTTCTTT. It translates to CASAGTGSVGAEAFF.

This clonotype was found a few times. J is TRBJ1-1 and V is TRBV29-1, with no clear D. Germline values: CDR1 SQVTM, CDR2 ANQGSEA. The V gene lost 4 bases and the J gene lost 4 bases, with 16 bases spanning the gap. The CDR3 is 14 amino acids. The CDR3 region is CSVGATRAGTEAFF. The CDR3 DNA is TGCAGCGTTGGGGCTACTCGGGCCGGCACTGAAGCTTTCTTT.

This clonotype was seen a handful of times. The chain links TRBV4-2 to TRBJ2-3, with 9 bases fitting TRBD2. Germline CDR1 reads LGHNA; CDR2 reads YNFKEQ. V lost 2 bases to trimming and J lost 6 bases; unmatched junction nucleotides: 9. This CDR3 has 16 residues. The CDR3 DNA follows: TGTGCCAGCAGCCAATATTTTAGCGGGGGAGGGGATACGCAGTATTTT. It codes for CASSQYFSGGGDTQYF.

The CDR3 loop reads CASSSFRDRAGGELFF. In nucleotides, the CDR3 is TGTGCCAGCAGTTCGTTCCGGGACAGGGCCGGCGGGGAGCTGTTTTTT. The chain carries TRBV12-3 or TRBV12-4 and TRBJ2-2; TRBD1 aligns across 9 bases. With V trimmed by 4 bases and J by 7 bases, 10 bases remained unmatched. This CDR3 spans 16 amino acids.

This clonotype turned up a few times. The V and J genes are TRBV24-1 and TRBJ2-2; 10 bases are a match to TRBD1. The CDR3 contains 17 residues. J lost 5 bases, V lost 4 bases, and 9 bases had no gene match. Looked up from germline, CDR1 is KGHDR and CDR2 is SFDVKD. The CDR3 DNA reads as TGTGCCACCAGTGACACCCGACAGGGGGCGCATACCGGGGAGCTGTTTTTT. It specifies CATSDTRQGAHTGELFF.

This clonotype showed up many times. The V gene is TRBV12-3 or TRBV12-4, the J gene TRBJ2-5; 12 bases map to TRBD2. The CDR3 is 16 amino acids. Trimming at V came to 5 bases and at J to 0 bases, leaving 4 bases not matched to a gene. The CDR3 sequence is CASSLRTSGNQETQYF. CDR3 nucleotides: TGTGCCAGCAGTCTCCGGACTAGCGGGAACCAAGAGACCCAGTACTTC.

This clonotype was detected a few times. The V gene is TRBV20-1, the J gene TRBJ2-1; 7 nucleotides match TRBD2. This CDR3 comprises 13 residues. V shed 0 bases, J shed 13 bases, and the junction held 9 bases outside the gene matches. In germline, CDR1 is DFQATT, CDR2 SNEGSKA (reference sequence). CDR3 residues: CSARDDSGLVQFF. CDR3 in DNA: TGCAGTGCTAGAGATGACTCCGGACTAGTTCAGTTCTTC.

This chain links TRBV10-3 with TRBJ2-4, with 8 nucleotides matching TRBD1. The germline V gene encodes CDR1 ENHRY and CDR2 SYGVKD. The CDR3 loop spans 15 amino acids. Trimming removed 10 bases from V and 1 base from J; junction bases left unmatched: 9. In DNA form, the CDR3 reads TGTGCCACTCAAGGACAGGGCTATGCCAAAAACATTCAGTACTTC. Translated: CATQGQGYAKNIQYF.

This clonotype was found many times. The chain is built from TRBV7-8 and TRBJ2-2; D uncertain. Germline V lookup: CDR1 SGHVS, CDR2 FQNEAQ. The V end was cut by 7 bases, the J end by 5 bases, with 11 bases between. The CDR3 has 13 residues. The CDR3 DNA reads TGTGCCAGCAATCCGGTGGGGACCGGGGAGCTGTTTTTT. Encoded protein: CASNPVGTGELFF.